A single sample gave rise to the 19 T cell receptor beta chains below, sequenced in a study of identical twins. Via MiXCR, TCRdb re-called the 5' RACE reads, giving one row per CDR3 protein. Of about 330,000 distinct CDR3 sequences in the sample, 9% to 15% were seen once. A further study also used this sample, focusing on yellow fever vaccine responses in identical twins.

The sequenced material came from CD8+ T cells sorted from blood. These TCRs come from a woman younger than 30 in good health.

This clonotype was picked up a small number of times. The gene calls are TRBV6-2 or TRBV6-3 and TRBJ2-2; a weak D match, TRBD1 (6 bases). From germline, CDR1 is MNHEY and CDR2 SVGEGT. The CDR3 sequence is 15 residues long. Trimming stripped 7 bases from V and 5 bases from J, with 17 bases between. The CDR3 nucleotides are TGTGCCAGCACCGGTAGGGACACCCAAACCGGGGAGCTGTTTTTT. Translating it yields CASTGRDTQTGELFF.

This clonotype was seen repeatedly, ten times or more. This sequence joins TRBV6-4 and TRBJ2-3; a weak D match, TRBD2 (6 bases). CDR1 is MRHNA, CDR2 SNTAGT, per germline. V was shortened by 3 bases and J by 0 bases, with 10 bases between the two germline ends. This CDR3 spans 15 amino acids. The CDR3 loop reads CASSDGTLSTDTQYF. The CDR3 DNA is TGTGCCAGCAGTGATGGGACTCTCAGCACAGATACGCAGTATTTT.

The chain is built from TRBV20-1 and TRBJ1-5, with TRBD1 as a possible D gene (5 bases). The V end was cut by 0 bases, the J end by 5 bases, with 14 bases between. This CDR3 spans 15 amino acids. The germline CDR1 and CDR2 sequences are DFQATT and SNEGSKA (reference sequence). CDR3 coding DNA: TGCAGTGCTAGAGATTTGGGGGATGAGGATCAGCCCCAGCATTTT. Residues: CSARDLGDEDQPQHF.

This clonotype was observed many times. The gene calls are TRBV5-5 and TRBJ1-2; a weak D match, TRBD1 (5 bases). The V and J ends lost 6 bases and 5 bases respectively, with 20 bases between them. The CDR3 length is 15 residues. The V gene's germline CDR1 is SGHKS and CDR2 YYEKEE (reference sequence). CDR3 DNA sequence: TGTGCCAGCATCCCATCGTCCGGGACGCATTATGGCTACACCTTC. The encoded protein is CASIPSSGTHYGYTF.

This clonotype has just a few counts. The chain combines TRBV27 with TRBJ2-5; 7 nucleotides align to TRBD2. The CDR3 has 14 residues. Losses at the gene ends were 6 bases for V and 4 bases for J; bases not matched to a gene: 8. The V gene's germline CDR1 is MNHEY and CDR2 SMNVEV (reference sequence). Written as DNA, the CDR3 is TGTGCCAGCAGAAGTAGCGGGCTGGGAGAGACCCAGTACTTC. Its protein product is CASRSSGLGETQYF.

V gene TRBV28 combines with J gene TRBJ2-7; D is undetermined. V was cut by 3 bases and J by 2 bases, with 8 bases left in between. Germline-derived CDR1 and CDR2 are MDHEN and SYDVKM. The CDR3 has 13 residues. The CDR3 coding sequence is TGTGCCAGCAGTTTTAAGAGTCCCTACGAGCAGTACTTC. Translation: CASSFKSPYEQYF.

V is TRBV13 and J is TRBJ1-2; a weak D match, TRBD1 (5 bases). V lost 5 bases, J lost 3 bases, and 16 bases lay in between. The CDR3 is 15 amino acids. The germline CDR1 and CDR2 sequences are PRHDT and FYEKMQ (reference sequence). CDR3: CASSGRGIPHYGYTF. The CDR3 coding sequence is TGTGCCAGCAGCGGACGGGGCATCCCCCACTATGGCTACACCTTC. The complete variable domain, with remaining parts taken from reference TRBV13 and TRBJ1-2, reads AAGVIQSPRHLIKEKRETATLKCYPIPRHDTVYWYQQGPGQDPQFLISFYEKMQSDKGSIPDRFSAQQFSDYHSELNMSSLELGDSALYFCASSGRGIPHYGYTFGSGTRLTVV.

The chain carries TRBV27 and TRBJ2-1, with D possibly being TRBD2 (7 bases). Trimming pared 8 bases from V and 3 bases from J, leaving 17 bases between. The CDR3 loop spans 15 amino acids. In germline, CDR1 is MNHEY, CDR2 SMNVEV (reference sequence). CDR3 loop: CASGAGGAYYNEQFF. The CDR3 nucleotides read TGTGCCAGCGGGGCTGGGGGGGCCTACTACAATGAGCAGTTCTTC.

This clonotype showed up many times. This chain connects TRBV7-9 to TRBJ2-1; no clear D. Germline loops: CDR1 SEHNR, CDR2 FQNEAQ (reference sequence). The CDR3 spans 14 residues. V was pared by 8 bases and J by 0 bases, with 11 bases between. CDR3 nucleotide sequence: TGTGCCAGCGAGCGCTCGAGCTCCTACAATGAGCAGTTCTTC. It translates to CASERSSSYNEQFF.

This clonotype was found a few times. The genes are TRBV6-1 and TRBJ2-3, with TRBD2 matching over 10 bases. The V segment lost 6 bases and the J segment 4 bases; nucleotides outside the gene matches: 4. Germline V gives CDR1 MNHNS, CDR2 SASEGT. The CDR3 is 14 residues long. As DNA, the CDR3 is TGTGCCAGCAGAGCGGGAGGGCCGGCAGATACGCAGTATTTT. Translated: CASRAGGPADTQYF.

This chain uses TRBV28 with TRBJ2-5; D unclear. CDR1 and CDR2 (germline): MDHEN, SYDVKM. Between the trimmed V and J ends, which lost 6 bases and 4 bases, there was a span of 18 bases. The CDR3 contains 15 residues. CDR3 sequence: CASREVLAPVETQYF. In nucleotides, the CDR3 is TGTGCCAGCAGGGAAGTGTTGGCGCCGGTAGAGACCCAGTACTTC.

The CDR3 loop reads CASAGIYGYTF. CDR3 nucleotide sequence: TGTGCCAGCGCAGGGATCTATGGCTACACCTTC. The chain uses TRBV9 and TRBJ1-2; a possible D gene is TRBD1 (5 bases). V gave up 7 bases and J gave up 4 bases, with 8 bases separating them. The CDR3 is 11 residues long. Germline V gene sequence: CDR1 SGDLS, CDR2 YYNGEE.

This chain connects TRBV6-4 to TRBJ2-1; 7 bases align to TRBD2. V lost 3 bases and J lost 6; bases outside the gene matches: 11. Germline V gene lookup returns CDR1 MRHNA and CDR2 SNTAGT. The CDR3 totals 16 residues. The CDR3 protein is CASSDFGGGTPNEQFF. CDR3 DNA sequence: TGTGCCAGCAGTGATTTCGGGGGAGGGACCCCCAATGAGCAGTTCTTC.

This clonotype was observed a handful of times. The rearrangement uses TRBV29-1 and TRBJ2-5; 7 bases agree with TRBD2. The J segment lost 7 bases and the V segment lost 7 bases, leaving 15 bases of the junction unmatched. This CDR3 comprises 14 residues. The germline V gene has CDR1 SQVTM and CDR2 ANQGSEA. CDR3 nucleotide sequence: TGCAGCGGACAAGCGGGAAATACCCCAGGGACCCAGTACTTC. Translation: CSGQAGNTPGTQYF. The whole variable domain, filled in from reference TRBV29-1 and TRBJ2-5, reads SAVISQKPSRDICQRGTSLTIQCQVDSQVTMMFWYRQQPGQSLTLIATANQGSEATYESGFVIDKFPISRPNLTFSTLTVSNMSPEDSSIYLCSGQAGNTPGTQYFGPGTRLLVL.

V gene TRBV6-5 combines with J gene TRBJ2-7; possibly TRBD1 for D (5 bases). V gave up 0 bases and J gave up 5 bases, with 8 bases separating them. CDR3 length: 13 amino acids. Germline V gene lookup returns CDR1 MNHEY and CDR2 SVGAGI. CDR3 DNA sequence: TGTGCCAGCAGTTACTCGTTGACAGACGAGCAGTACGTC. Encoded protein: CASSYSLTDEQYV.

The chain combines TRBV7-6 with TRBJ2-3; 7 nucleotides match TRBD2. V lost 1 base and J lost 1; bases outside the gene matches: 5. Looked up from germline, CDR1 is SGHVS and CDR2 is FNYEAQ. The CDR3 has 16 residues. CDR3 nucleotide sequence: TGTGCCAGCAGCTTAGGTGGCGGGAGTGGCACAGATACGCAGTATTTT. Translated, it gives CASSLGGGSGTDTQYF.

V is TRBV15 and J is TRBJ2-3; 9 nucleotides agree with TRBD2. Trimming cost V 2 bases and J 4 bases; bases outside gene matches: 4. The CDR3 sequence is 15 residues long. Per the germline V gene, CDR1 is LNHNV and CDR2 is YYDKDF (reference sequence). In nucleotides, the CDR3 is TGTGCCACCAGCAGATTAGGCGGGGGGGCAGATACGCAGTATTTT. It translates to CATSRLGGGADTQYF.

CDR3 amino acids: CSARVLAGDNTQYF. CDR3 coding DNA: TGCAGTGCTAGAGTTCTAGCGGGGGACAATACGCAGTATTTT. The chain has TRBV20-1 and TRBJ2-3, with TRBD2 identical over 10 bases. CDR1 and CDR2 from the germline V gene are DFQATT and SNEGSKA (reference sequence). The CDR3 has 14 residues. The V segment lost 1 base and the J segment 7 bases; nucleotides outside the gene matches: 5.

The chain couples TRBV6-5 to TRBJ2-7; no definite D call. Germline-derived CDR1 and CDR2 are MNHEY and SVGAGI. CDR3 length equals 15 residues. Trimming removed 2 bases from V and 0 bases from J, with 11 bases in between. The DNA of the CDR3 is TGTGCCAGCAGTTACCTGTCAGACGTCTCCTACGAGCAGTACGTC. Residues: CASSYLSDVSYEQYV.